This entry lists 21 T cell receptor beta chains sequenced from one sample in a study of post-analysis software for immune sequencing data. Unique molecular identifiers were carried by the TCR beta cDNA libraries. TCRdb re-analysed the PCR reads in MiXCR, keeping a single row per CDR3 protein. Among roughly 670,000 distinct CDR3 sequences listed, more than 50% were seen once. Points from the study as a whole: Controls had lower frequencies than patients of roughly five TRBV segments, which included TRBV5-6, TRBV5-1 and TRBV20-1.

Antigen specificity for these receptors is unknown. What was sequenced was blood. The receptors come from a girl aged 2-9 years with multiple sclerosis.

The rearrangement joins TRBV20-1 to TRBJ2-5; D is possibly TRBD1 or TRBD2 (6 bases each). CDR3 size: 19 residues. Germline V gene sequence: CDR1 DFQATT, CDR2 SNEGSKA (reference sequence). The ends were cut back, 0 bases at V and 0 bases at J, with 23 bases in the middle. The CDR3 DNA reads TGCAGTGCTAGAGATGGTCGGCGGGTCCGGGGGCAGGACCAAGAGACCCAGTACTTC. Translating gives CSARDGRRVRGQDQETQYF.

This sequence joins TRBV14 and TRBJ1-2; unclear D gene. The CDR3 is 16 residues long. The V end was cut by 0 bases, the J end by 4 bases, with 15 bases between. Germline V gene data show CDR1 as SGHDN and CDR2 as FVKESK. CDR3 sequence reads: CASSQDIGPKGYGYTF. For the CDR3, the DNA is TGTGCCAGCAGCCAAGATATAGGACCTAAGGGCTATGGCTACACCTTC. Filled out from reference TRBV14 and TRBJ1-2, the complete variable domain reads EAGVTQFPSHSVIEKGQTVTLRCDPISGHDNLYWYRRVMGKEIKFLLHFVKESKQDESGMPNNRFLAERTGGTYSTLKVQPAELEDSGVYFCASSQDIGPKGYGYTFGSGTRLTVV.

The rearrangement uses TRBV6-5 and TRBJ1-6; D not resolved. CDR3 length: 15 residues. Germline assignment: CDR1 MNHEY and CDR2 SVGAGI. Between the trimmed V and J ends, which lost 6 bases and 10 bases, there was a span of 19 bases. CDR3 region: CASRKAHAKTSPLHF. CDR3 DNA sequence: TGTGCCAGCAGAAAAGCGCACGCAAAGACATCACCCCTCCACTTT.

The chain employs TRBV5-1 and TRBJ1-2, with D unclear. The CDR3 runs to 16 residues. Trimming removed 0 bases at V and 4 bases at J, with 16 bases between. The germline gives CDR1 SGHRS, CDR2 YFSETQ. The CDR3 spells CASSLDGATFPYGYTF. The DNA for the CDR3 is TGCGCCAGCAGCTTGGATGGAGCCACCTTCCCCTATGGCTACACCTTC. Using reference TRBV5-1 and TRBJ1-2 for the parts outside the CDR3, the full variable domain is KAGVTQTPRYLIKTRGQQVTLSCSPISGHRSVSWYQQTPGQGLQFLFEYFSETQRNKGNFPGRFSGRQFSNSRSEMNVSTLELGDSALYLCASSLDGATFPYGYTFGSGTRLTVV.

CDR3 amino acids: CATSRDPTNNEQFF. CDR3 nucleotide sequence: TGTGCCACCAGCAGAGATCCCACCAACAATGAGCAGTTCTTC. The chain combines TRBV15 with TRBJ2-1; D gene unclear. Germline assignment: CDR1 LNHNV and CDR2 YYDKDF (reference sequence). Trimming took 0 bases from V and 5 from J, leaving 8 bases between them. The CDR3 contains 14 residues.

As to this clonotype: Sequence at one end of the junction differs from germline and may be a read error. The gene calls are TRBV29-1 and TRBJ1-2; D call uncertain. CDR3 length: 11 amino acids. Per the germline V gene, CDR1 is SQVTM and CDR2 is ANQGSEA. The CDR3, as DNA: TGCAGCGTTGGGAGTAACTATGGCGACACCTTC. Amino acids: CSVGSNYGDTF.

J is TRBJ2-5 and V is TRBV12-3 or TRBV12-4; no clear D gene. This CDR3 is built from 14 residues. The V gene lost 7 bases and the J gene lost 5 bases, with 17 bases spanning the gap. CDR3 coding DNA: TGTGCCAGCAAGCCTTTTAAGTCCGGGGAGACCCAGTACTTC. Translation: CASKPFKSGETQYF.

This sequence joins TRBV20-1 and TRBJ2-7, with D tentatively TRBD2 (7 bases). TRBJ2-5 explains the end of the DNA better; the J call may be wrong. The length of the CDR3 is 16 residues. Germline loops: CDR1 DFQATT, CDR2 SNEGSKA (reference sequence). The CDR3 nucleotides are TGCAGTGCTAGGCGGCCGGGGGGCACCGCCGGGGAGACCCAGTACTTC. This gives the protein CSARRPGGTAGETQYF.

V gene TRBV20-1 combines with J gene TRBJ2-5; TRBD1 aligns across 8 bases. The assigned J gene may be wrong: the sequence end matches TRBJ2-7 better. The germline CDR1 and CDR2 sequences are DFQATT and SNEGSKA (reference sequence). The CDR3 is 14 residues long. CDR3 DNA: TGCAGTGCTAGAGATGACAGGGGACCAGGCGAGCAGTACTTC. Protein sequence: CSARDDRGPGEQYF.

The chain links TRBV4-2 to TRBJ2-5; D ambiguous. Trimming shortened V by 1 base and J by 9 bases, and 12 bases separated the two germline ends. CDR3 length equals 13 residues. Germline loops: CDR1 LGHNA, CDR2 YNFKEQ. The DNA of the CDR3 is TGTGCCAGCAGCCAAGTCGACCCAGACCCCCAGTACTTC. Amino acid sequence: CASSQVDPDPQYF.

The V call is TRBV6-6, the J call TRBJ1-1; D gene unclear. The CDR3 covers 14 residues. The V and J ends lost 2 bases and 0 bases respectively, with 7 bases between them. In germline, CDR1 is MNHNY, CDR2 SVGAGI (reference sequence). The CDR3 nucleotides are TGTGCCAGCAGTTACATGACTATGAACACTGAAGCTTTCTTT. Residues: CASSYMTMNTEAFF.

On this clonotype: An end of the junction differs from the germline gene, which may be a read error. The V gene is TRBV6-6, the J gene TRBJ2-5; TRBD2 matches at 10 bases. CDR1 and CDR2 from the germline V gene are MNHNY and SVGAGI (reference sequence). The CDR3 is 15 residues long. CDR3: CANSSSAGGRETQYF. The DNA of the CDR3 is TGTGCCAACAGTAGCTCAGCGGGGGGGCGAGAGACCCAGTACTTC.

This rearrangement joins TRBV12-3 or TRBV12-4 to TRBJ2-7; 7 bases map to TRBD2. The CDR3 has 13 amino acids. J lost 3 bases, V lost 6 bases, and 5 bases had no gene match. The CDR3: CASSLRGYYEQYF. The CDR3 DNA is TGTGCCAGCAGCTTGCGGGGGTACTACGAGCAGTACTTC.

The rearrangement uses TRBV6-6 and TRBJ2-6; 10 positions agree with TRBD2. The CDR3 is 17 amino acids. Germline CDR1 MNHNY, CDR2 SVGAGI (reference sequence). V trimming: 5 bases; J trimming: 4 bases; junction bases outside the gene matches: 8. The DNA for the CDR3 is TGTGCCAGCAGTCCCCTAGCGGGAGTTTCCGGGGCCAACGTCCTGACTTTC. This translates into CASSPLAGVSGANVLTF.

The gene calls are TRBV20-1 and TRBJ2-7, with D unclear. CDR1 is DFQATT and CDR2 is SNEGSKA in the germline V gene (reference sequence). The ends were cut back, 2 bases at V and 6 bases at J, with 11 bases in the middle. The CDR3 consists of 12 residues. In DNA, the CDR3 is TGCAGTGCTAGAAACCTCCTAGGCGAGCAGTACTTC. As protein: CSARNLLGEQYF.

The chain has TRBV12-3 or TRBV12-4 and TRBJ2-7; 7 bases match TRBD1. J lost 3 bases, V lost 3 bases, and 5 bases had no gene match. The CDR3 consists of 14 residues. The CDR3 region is CASSLGDSNYEQYF. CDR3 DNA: TGTGCCAGCAGTTTGGGGGACAGTAACTACGAGCAGTACTTC.

The DNA for the CDR3 is TGTGCCAGCAGTTTTTCAGGGGTCGGCGGCTACACCTTC. It codes for CASSFSGVGGYTF. The chain recombines TRBV12-3 or TRBV12-4 with TRBJ1-2; D perhaps matches TRBD1 (6 bases). This CDR3 comprises 13 residues. V lost 3 bases, J lost 8 bases, and 13 bases lay in between.

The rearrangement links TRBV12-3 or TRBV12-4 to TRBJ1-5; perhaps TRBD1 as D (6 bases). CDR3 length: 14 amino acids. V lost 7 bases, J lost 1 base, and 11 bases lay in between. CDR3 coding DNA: TGTGCCAGCACCACCGGACAGAGCAATCAGCCCCAGCATTTT. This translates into CASTTGQSNQPQHF.

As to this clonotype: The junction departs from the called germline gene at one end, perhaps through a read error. In DNA form, the CDR3 reads TGCGCCAGCAGCTTGAGGACGAACACTGAAGCTTTCTTT. It is translated as CASSLRTNTEAFF. The V and J genes are TRBV12-3 or TRBV12-4 and TRBJ1-1; D gene unclear. The CDR3 length is 13 residues.

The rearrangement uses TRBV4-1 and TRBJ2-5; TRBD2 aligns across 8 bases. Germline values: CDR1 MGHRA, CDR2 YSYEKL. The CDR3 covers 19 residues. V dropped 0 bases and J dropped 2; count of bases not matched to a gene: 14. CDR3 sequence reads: CASSQDRGSGEPLQETQYF. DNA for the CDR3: TGCGCCAGCAGCCAAGATCGGGGTAGCGGGGAACCACTTCAAGAGACCCAGTACTTC.

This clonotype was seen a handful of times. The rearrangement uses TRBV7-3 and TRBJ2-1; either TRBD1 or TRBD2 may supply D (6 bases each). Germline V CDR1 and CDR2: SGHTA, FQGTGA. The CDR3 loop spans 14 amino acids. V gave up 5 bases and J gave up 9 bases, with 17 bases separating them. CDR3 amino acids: CASSPRGELGEQFF. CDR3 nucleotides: TGTGCCAGCAGCCCAAGGGGGGAACTGGGTGAGCAGTTCTTC.